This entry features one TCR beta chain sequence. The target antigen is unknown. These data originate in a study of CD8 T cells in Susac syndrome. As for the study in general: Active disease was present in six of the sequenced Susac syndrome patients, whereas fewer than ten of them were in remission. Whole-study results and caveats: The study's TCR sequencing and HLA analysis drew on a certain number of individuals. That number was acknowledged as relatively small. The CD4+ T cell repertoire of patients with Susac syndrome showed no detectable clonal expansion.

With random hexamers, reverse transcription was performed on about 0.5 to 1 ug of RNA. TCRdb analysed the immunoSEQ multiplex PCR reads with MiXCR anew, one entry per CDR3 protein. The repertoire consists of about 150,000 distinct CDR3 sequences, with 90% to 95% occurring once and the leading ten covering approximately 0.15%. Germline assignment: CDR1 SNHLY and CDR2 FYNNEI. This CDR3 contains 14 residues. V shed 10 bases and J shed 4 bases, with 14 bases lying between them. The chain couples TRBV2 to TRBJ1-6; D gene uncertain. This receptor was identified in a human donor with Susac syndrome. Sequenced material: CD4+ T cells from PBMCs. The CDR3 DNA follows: TGTGCCACCTCAGATGGAACGTATAATTCACCCCTCCACTTT. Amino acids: CATSDGTYNSPLHF.